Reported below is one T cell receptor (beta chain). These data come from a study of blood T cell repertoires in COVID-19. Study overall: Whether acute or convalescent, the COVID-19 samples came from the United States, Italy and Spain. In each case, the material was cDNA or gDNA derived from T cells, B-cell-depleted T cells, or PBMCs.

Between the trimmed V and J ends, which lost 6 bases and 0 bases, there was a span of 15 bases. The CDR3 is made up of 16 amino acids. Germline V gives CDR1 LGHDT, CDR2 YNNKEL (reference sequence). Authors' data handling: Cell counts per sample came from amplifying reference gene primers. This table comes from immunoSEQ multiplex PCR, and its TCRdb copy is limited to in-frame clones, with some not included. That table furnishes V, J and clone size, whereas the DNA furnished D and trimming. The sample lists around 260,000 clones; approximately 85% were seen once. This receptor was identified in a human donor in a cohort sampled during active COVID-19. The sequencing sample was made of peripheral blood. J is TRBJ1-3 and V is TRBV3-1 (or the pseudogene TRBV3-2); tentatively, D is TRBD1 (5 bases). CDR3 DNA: TGTGCCAGCAGTCCCAACACAGGAGCCTCTGGAAACACCATATATTTT. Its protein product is CASSPNTGASGNTIYF.